This TCR beta chain was obtained from a study of response to subunit inactivated influenza vaccine (dated by TCRdb to about 2018). Study-level background: Deep quantitative profiling of the T cell receptor repertoire was used in the study to follow responses to a trivalent subunit inactivated influenza vaccine.

This clonotype was recorded a few times. The antigen this receptor binds is unknown. No per-base quality is available; no much larger clone lies one base away. The study at large found these results: According to the authors, only a limited number of new T cells may be recruited by each seasonal influenza vaccination.

Reading the germline V gene gives CDR1 MNHEY and CDR2 SVGEGT. From the cysteine up to the phenylalanine, the CDR3 has a length of 12 residues. Here the CDR3 DNA is all that survives: 36 bases in frame from base 1. V is pared back by 6 bases and J by 3 bases, with 8 bases lying between the germline termini. The method was RT-PCR. Instrument on record: Illumina HiSeq 2500. TCRdb itself trimmed the public reads at Q25 with fastp, ran MiXCR and retained productive beta chains. Each entry is one CDR3 protein sequence, shown with its most common DNA and genes. Here the sample has around 750,000 distinct CDR3 sequences; around 20% occur a single time. Of the sample, 10% to 13% is held by the ten largest clones.

This sample comprised PBMCs from blood, obtained approximately 5 days after vaccination. The clonotype comes from a man aged 50 or older who received an inactivated influenza vaccine. Donor details come from another sample of the same person, matched by shared clones. This chain is built from TRBV6-2 or TRBV6-3 and TRBJ2-5, with no confidently assigned D gene. At the DNA level, the sequence is TGTGCCAGCAGCCACGGTAAAGAGACCCAGTACTTC. It is translated as CASSHGKETQYF.